This T cell receptor (beta chain) is drawn from a study of blood T cells in healthy people across ages. The study's findings and limits: Among long-lived donors, naive CD4+ cells were more numerous and diversity higher than in aged donors.

Healthy Caucasian individuals from Russia aged about 6 to 95 served as donors. Every sample had a minimum of 6 million PBMCs isolated. The second PCR ran roughly 7 to 12 cycles with a sample-barcoded 5' primer and J-beta primers. Every molecule of cDNA carried a tag from a template-switch adaptor with 12 random nucleotides. TCRdb reprocessed the 5' RACE reads with MiXCR, giving one entry per CDR3 protein. The table shows some 1.4 million distinct CDR3 sequences, with about 43% occurring only once. Notes on this clonotype: What it binds is unknown.

The sequencing input was blood. The TCR sequence derives from a woman younger than 30 in good health.

This CDR3 is CASTPHATDEQYF. The CDR3 coding sequence is TGTGCCAGCACCCCACACGCGACAGATGAGCAGTACTTC. The rearrangement links TRBV12-3 or TRBV12-4 to TRBJ2-5, with D possibly TRBD1 on 5 matching bases. V was shortened by 7 bases and J by 11 bases, with 20 bases between the two germline ends. The CDR3 runs to 13 residues.